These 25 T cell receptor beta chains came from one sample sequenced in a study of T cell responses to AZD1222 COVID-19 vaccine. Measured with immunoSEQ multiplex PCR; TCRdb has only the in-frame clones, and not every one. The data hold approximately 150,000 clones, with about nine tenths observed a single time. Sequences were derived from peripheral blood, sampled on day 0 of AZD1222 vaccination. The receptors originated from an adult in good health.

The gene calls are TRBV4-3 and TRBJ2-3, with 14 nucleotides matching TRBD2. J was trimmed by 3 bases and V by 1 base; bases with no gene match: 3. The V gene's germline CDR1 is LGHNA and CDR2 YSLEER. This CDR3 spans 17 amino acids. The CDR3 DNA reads TGCGCCAGCAGCCAAGCCCGGACTAGCGGGGGGACAGATACGCAGTATTTT. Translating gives CASSQARTSGGTDTQYF.

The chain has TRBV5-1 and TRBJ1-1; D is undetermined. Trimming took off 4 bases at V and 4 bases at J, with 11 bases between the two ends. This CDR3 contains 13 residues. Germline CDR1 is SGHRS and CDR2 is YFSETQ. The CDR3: CASSATSGTEAFF. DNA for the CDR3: TGCGCCAGCAGCGCGACATCGGGCACTGAAGCTTTCTTT.

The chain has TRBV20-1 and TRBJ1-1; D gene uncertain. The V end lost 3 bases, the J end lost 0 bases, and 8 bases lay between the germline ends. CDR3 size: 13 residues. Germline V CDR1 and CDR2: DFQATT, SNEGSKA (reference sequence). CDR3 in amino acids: CSASRTMNTEAFF. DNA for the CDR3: TGCAGTGCTAGTAGGACTATGAACACTGAAGCTTTCTTT.

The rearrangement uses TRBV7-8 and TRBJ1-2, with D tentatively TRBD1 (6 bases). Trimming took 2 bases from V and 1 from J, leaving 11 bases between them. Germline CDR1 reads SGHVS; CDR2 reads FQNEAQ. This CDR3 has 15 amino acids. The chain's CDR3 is CASSLLSDSNYGYTF. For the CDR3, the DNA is TGTGCCAGCAGCTTACTCTCGGACAGTAACTATGGCTACACCTTC.

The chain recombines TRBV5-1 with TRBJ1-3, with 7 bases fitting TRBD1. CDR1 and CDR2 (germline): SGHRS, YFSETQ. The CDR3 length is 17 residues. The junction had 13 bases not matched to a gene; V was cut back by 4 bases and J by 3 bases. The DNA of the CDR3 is TGCGCCAGCAGCCCCATTGGGACAGATCTTAATGGAAACACCATATATTTT. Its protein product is CASSPIGTDLNGNTIYF.

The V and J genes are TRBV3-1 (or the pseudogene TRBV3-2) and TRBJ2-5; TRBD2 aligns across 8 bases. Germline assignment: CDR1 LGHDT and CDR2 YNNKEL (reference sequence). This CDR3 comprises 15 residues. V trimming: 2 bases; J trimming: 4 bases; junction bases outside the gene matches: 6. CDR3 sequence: CASSQSGTRPETQYF. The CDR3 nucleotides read TGTGCCAGCAGCCAATCAGGGACTAGACCAGAGACCCAGTACTTC.

For the CDR3, the DNA is TGTGCCAGCACAAAGGGTCAGGATGGCTACACCTTC. This sequence encodes CASTKGQDGYTF. This rearrangement joins TRBV9 to TRBJ1-2; D is unresolved. Trimming removed 6 bases at V and 6 bases at J, with 12 bases between. The CDR3 totals 12 residues. CDR1 is SGDLS and CDR2 is YYNGEE in the germline V gene.

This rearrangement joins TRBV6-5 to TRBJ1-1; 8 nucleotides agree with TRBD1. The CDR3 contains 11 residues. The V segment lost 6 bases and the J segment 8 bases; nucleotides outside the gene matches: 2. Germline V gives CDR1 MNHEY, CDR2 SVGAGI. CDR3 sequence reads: CASRDRVEAFF. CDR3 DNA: TGTGCCAGCAGGGACAGGGTGGAAGCTTTCTTT.

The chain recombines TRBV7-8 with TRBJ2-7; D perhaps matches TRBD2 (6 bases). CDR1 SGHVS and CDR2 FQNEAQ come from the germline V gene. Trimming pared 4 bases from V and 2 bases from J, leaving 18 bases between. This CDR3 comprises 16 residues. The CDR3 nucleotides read TGTGCCAGCAGCTCGACCAGAGGCGGGGCTACCTACGAGCAGTACTTC. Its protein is CASSSTRGGATYEQYF.

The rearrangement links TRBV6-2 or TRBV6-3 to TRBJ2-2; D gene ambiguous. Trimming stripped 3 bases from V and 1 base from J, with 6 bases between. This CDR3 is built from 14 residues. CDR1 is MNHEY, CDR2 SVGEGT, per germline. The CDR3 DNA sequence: TGTGCCAGCAGTTATACGAGGAACACCGGGGAGCTGTTTTTT. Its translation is CASSYTRNTGELFF.

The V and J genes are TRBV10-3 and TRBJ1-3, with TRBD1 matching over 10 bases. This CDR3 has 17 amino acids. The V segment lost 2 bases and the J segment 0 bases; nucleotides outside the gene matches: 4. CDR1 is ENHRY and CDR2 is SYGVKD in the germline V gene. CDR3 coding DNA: TGTGCCATCAGTGAGCCCGGACAGGGGGTCTCTGGAAACACCATATATTTT. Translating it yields CAISEPGQGVSGNTIYF.

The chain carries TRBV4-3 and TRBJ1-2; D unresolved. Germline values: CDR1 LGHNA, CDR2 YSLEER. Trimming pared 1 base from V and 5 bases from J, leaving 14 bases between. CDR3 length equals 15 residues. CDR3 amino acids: CASSQGLTARYGYTF. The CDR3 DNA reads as TGCGCCAGCAGCCAAGGTTTGACGGCCCGATATGGCTACACCTTC.

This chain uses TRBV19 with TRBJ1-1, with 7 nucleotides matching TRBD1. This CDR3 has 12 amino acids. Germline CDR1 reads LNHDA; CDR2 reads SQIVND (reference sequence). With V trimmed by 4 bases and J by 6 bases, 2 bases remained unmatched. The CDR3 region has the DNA TGTGCCAGTAGTACAGGACAGGCTGAAGCTTTCTTT. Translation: CASSTGQAEAFF. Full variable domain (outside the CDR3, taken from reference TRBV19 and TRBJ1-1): DGGITQSPKYLFRKEGQNVTLSCEQNLNHDAMYWYRQDPGQGLRLIYYSQIVNDFQKGDIAEGYSVSREKKESFPLTVTSAQKNPTAFYLCASSTGQAEAFFGQGTRLTVV.

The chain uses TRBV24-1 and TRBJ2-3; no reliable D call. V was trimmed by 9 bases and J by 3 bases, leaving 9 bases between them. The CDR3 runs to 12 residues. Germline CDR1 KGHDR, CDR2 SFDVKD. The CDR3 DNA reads TGTGCCACCGCTTATGGTACAGATACGCAGTATTTT. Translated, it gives CATAYGTDTQYF.

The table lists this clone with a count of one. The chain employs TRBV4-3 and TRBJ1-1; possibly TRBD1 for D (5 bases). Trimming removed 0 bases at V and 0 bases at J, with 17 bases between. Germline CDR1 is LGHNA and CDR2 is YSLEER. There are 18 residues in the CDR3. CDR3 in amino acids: CASSQDIGTVGVNTEAFF. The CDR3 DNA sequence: TGCGCCAGCAGCCAAGATATTGGGACGGTGGGGGTGAACACTGAAGCTTTCTTT.

The CDR3 spells CASSSYGTSGKNEQFF. CDR3 in DNA: TGTGCCAGCAGCTCCTACGGGACTAGCGGGAAGAATGAGCAGTTCTTC. The chain combines TRBV7-3 with TRBJ2-1, with 13 bases lining up with TRBD2. CDR3 length equals 16 residues. Per the germline V gene, CDR1 is SGHTA and CDR2 is FQGTGA. V was pared by 4 bases and J by 7 bases, with 7 bases of the junction left unmatched. The whole variable domain, remainder taken from reference TRBV7-3 and TRBJ2-1, is GAGVSQTPSNKVTEKGKYVELRCDPISGHTALYWYRQSLGQGPEFLIYFQGTGAADDSGLPNDRFFAVRPEGSVSTLKIQRTERGDSAVYLCASSSYGTSGKNEQFFGPGTRLTVL.

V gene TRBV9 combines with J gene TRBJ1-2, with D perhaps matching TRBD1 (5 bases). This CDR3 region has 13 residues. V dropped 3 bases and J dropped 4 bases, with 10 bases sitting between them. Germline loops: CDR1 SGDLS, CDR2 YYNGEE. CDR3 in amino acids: CASSAGPRYGYTF. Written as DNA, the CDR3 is TGTGCCAGCAGCGCGGGACCGCGCTATGGCTACACCTTC.

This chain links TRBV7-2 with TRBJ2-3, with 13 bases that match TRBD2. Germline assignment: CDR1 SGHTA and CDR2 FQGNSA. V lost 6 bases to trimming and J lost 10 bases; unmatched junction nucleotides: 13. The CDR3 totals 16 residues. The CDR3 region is CASRQSTSGGADAQYF. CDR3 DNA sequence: TGTGCCAGCAGACAAAGTACTAGCGGGGGGGCCGATGCGCAGTATTTT. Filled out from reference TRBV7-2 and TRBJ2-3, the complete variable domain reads GAGVSQSPSNKVTEKGKDVELRCDPISGHTALYWYRQSLGQGLEFLIYFQGNSAPDKSGLPSDRFSAERTGGSVSTLTIQRTQQEDSAVYLCASRQSTSGGADAQYFGPGTRLTVL.

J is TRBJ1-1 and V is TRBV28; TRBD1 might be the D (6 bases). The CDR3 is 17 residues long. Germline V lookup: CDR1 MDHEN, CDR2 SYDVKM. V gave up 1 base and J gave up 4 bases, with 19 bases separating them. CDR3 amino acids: CASSLSTGLLGVTEAFF. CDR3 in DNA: TGTGCCAGCAGTTTATCGACAGGACTACTGGGGGTCACTGAAGCTTTCTTT. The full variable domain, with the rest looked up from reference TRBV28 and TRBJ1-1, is DVKVTQSSRYLVKRTGEKVFLECVQDMDHENMFWYRQDPGLGLRLIYFSYDVKMKEKGDIPEGYSVSREKKERFSLILESASTNQTSMYLCASSLSTGLLGVTEAFFGQGTRLTVV.

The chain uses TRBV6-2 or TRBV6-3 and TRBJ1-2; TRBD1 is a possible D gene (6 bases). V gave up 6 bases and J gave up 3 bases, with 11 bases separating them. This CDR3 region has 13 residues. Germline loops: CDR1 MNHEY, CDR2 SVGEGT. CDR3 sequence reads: CASSAGGHYGYTF. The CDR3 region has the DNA TGTGCCAGCAGCGCCGGGGGCCACTATGGCTACACCTTC.

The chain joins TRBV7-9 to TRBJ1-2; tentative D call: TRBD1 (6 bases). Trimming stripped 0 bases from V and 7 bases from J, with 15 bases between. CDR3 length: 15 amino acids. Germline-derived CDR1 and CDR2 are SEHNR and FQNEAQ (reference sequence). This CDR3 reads CASSLARQVAAGYTF. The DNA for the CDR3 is TGTGCCAGCAGCTTAGCGCGACAGGTCGCAGCTGGCTACACCTTC.

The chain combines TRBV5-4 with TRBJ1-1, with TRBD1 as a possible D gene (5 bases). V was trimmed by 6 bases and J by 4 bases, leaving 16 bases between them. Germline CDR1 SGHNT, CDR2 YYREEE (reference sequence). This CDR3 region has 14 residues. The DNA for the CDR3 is TGTGCCAGCAACATGGGACCGAGGGGCACTGAAGCTTTCTTT. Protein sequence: CASNMGPRGTEAFF.

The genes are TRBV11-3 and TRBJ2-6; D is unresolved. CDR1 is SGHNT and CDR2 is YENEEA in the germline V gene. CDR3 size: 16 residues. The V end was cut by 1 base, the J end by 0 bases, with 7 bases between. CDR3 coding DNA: TGTGCCAGCAGCTTAGGGGTCCGCTCTGGGGCCAACGTCCTGACTTTC. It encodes CASSLGVRSGANVLTF.

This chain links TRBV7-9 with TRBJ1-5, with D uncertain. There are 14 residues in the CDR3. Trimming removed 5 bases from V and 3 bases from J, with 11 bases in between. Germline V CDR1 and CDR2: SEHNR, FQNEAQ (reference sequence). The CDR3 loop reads CASSPNSANQPQHF. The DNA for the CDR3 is TGTGCCAGCAGCCCAAACAGCGCCAATCAGCCCCAGCATTTT. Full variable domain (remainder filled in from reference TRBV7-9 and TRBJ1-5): DTGVSQNPRHKITKRGQNVTFRCDPISEHNRLYWYRQTLGQGPEFLTYFQNEAQLEKSRLLSDRFSAERPKGSFSTLEIQRTEQGDSAMYLCASSPNSANQPQHFGDGTRLSIL.

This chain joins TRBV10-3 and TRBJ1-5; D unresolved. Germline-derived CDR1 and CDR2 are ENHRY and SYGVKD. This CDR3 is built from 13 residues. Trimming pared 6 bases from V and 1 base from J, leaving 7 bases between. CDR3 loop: CAIRQTSNQPQHF. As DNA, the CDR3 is TGTGCCATCAGACAGACGAGCAATCAGCCCCAGCATTTT.